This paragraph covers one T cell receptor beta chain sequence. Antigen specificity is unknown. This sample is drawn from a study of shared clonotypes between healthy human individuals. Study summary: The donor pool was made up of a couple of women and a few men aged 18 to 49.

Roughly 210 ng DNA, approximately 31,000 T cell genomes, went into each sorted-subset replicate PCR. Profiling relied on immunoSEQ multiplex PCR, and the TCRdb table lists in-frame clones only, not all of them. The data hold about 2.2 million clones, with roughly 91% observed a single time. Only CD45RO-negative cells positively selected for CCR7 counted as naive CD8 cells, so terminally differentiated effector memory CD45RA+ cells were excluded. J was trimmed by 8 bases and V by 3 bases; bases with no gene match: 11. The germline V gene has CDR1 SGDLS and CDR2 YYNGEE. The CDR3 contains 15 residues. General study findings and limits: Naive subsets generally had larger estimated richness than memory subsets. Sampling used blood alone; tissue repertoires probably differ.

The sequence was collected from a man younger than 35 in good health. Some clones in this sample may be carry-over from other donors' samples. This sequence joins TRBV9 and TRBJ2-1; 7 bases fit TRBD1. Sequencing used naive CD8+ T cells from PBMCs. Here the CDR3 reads CASSARTGFVHEQFF. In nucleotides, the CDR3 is TGTGCCAGCAGCGCCCGGACAGGATTCGTCCATGAGCAGTTCTTC.